The sequence of this T cell receptor (beta chain) was determined in a study of early T cells in non-severe SARS-CoV-2 infection. This clonotype has a count of ten or more. TCRdb processed the 5' RACE reads anew with MiXCR; each CDR3 protein has one entry. The sample holds 32,000 or so distinct CDR3 sequences; about 10% are singletons and the top ten take under 15%. Sequencing was performed on whole blood. The TCR originated in an adult who was a healthcare worker with PCR-confirmed SARS-CoV-2 infection or an uninfected control (not recorded which).

Here the CDR3 reads CSVEAYTEAFF. The CDR3, as DNA: TGCAGCGTTGAGGCTTATACTGAAGCTTTCTTT. This chain uses TRBV29-1 with TRBJ1-1; D is ambiguous. The V and J ends lost 3 bases and 5 bases respectively, with 7 bases between them. Germline CDR1 SQVTM, CDR2 ANQGSEA. There are 11 residues in the CDR3.